This TCR beta chain stems from a study of human T cells and chemical hapten exposure. With V trimmed by 8 bases and J by 5 bases, 9 bases remained unmatched. From germline, CDR1 is SEHNR and CDR2 FQNEAQ (reference sequence). The CDR3 is 14 residues long. General observations from the study: Significantly greater numbers of large CDR3 similarity clusters came from expanded TCRs than from controls.

Concerning this clonotype: Its antigen remains unidentified.

Via MiXCR, TCRdb re-called the RACE reads, giving one row per CDR3 protein. The sample lists over 45,000 distinct CDR3 sequences; about 9.3% were seen once. Time point given: patch test 1, 2 weeks after DPC sensitization. Documented treatment: therapeutic diphenylcyclopropenone sensitization with weekly scalp DPC. Total RNA was isolated from whole blood that had not been fractionated. The TCR originated in a woman between 40 and 50 years old with alopecia areata. Some clones in this sample may be carry-over from other donors' samples. This sample comprised whole blood, obtained in connection with sensitization to the hapten diphenylcyclopropenone (DPC). This sequence joins TRBV7-9 and TRBJ1-1; 9 nucleotides line up with TRBD1. The CDR3 spells CASARDRVRTEAFF. In DNA form, the CDR3 reads TGTGCCAGCGCGCGGGACAGGGTTAGGACTGAAGCTTTCTTT.